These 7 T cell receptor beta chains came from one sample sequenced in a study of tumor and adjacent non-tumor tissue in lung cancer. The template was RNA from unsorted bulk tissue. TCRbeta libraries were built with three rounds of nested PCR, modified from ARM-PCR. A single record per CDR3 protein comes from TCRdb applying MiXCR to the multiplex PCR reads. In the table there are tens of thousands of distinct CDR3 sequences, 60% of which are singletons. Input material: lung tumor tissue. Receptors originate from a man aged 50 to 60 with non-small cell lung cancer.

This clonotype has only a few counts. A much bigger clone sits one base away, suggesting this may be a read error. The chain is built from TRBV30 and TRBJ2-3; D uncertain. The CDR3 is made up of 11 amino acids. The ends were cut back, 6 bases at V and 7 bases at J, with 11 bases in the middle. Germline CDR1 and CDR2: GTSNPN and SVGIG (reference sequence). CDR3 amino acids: CACSPQNTQYF. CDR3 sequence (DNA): TGTGCCTGTAGTCCCCAAAATACGCAGTATTTT.

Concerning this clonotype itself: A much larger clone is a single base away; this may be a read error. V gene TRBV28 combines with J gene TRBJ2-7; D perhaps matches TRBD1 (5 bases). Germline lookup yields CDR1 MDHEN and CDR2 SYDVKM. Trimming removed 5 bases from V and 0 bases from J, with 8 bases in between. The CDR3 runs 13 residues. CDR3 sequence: CASSTGISYEQYF. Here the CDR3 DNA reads TGTGCCAGCAGTACAGGCATCTCCTACGAGCAGTACTTC.

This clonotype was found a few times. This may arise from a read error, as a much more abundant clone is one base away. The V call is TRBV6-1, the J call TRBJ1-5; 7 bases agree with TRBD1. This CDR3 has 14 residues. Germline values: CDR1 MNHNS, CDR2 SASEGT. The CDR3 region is CAGSRDRNNQPQHF. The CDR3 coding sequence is TGTGCCGGCAGCCGGGACAGAAATAATCAGCCCCAGCATTTT.

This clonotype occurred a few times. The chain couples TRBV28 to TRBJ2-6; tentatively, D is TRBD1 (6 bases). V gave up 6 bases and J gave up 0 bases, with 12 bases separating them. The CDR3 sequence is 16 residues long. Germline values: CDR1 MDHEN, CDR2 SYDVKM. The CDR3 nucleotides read TGTGCCAGCAGCCGGGACACTTACTCTGGGGCCAACGTCCTGACTTTC. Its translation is CASSRDTYSGANVLTF. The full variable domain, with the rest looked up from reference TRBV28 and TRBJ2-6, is DVKVTQSSRYLVKRTGEKVFLECVQDMDHENMFWYRQDPGLGLRLIYFSYDVKMKEKGDIPEGYSVSREKKERFSLILESASTNQTSMYLCASSRDTYSGANVLTFGAGSRLTVL.

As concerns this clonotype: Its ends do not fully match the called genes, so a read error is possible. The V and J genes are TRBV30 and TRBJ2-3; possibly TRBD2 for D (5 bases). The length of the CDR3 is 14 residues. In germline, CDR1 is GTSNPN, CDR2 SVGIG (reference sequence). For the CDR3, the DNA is TGTGCCTGGAGTCGGGCATCCTCCGGGAATACGCACTATTTT. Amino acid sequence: CAWSRASSGNTHYF.

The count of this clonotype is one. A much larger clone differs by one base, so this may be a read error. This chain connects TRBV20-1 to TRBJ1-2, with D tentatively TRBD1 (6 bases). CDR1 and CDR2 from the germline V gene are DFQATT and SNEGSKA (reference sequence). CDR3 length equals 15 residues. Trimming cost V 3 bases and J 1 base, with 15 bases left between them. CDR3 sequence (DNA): TGCAGTGCTAGCGCCGGACAGATTTTTAACTATGGCTACACCTTC. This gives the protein CSASAGQIFNYGYTF.

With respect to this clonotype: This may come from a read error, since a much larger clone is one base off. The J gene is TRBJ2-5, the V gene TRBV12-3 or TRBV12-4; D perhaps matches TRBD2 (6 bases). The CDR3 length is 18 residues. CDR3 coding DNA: TGTGCCAGCAGTATAGCCGCCCGACTAGGCAGGTTCGAAGAGACCCAGTACTTC. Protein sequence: CASSIAARLGRFEETQYF.